Below are 8 T cell receptor beta chains sequenced from a single sample in a study of T cells in Graves' hyperthyroidism and ophthalmopathy. TCR beta CDR3 sequences were amplified from RNA transcripts. HTBI primers drove first-round RT-PCR of the TCR CDR3. TCRdb reprocessed the multiplex PCR reads via MiXCR and lists one record per CDR3 protein. Among 200,000 or so distinct CDR3 sequences listed, about 15% were seen once. The sequenced sample consisted of blood. These TCRs come from a woman between 50 and 59 years old with Graves' hyperthyroidism.

This chain links TRBV10-3 with TRBJ2-7; TRBD2 matches 13 bases. This CDR3 comprises 14 residues. V dropped 7 bases and J dropped 6; count of bases not matched to a gene: 6. CDR1 ENHRY and CDR2 SYGVKD come from the germline V gene. CDR3 sequence: CAINRLAGGSEQYF. CDR3 nucleotide sequence: TGTGCCATCAACAGACTAGCGGGAGGATCCGAGCAGTACTTC.

This clonotype was observed many times. V and J are TRBV7-6 and TRBJ2-3, with 7 nucleotides matching TRBD2. V gave up 0 bases and J gave up 0 bases; unmatched junction bases: 6. This CDR3 region has 17 residues. Looked up from germline, CDR1 is SGHVS and CDR2 is FNYEAQ. The CDR3 DNA is TGTGCCAGCAGCTTAGCGGGAGGAGCGGGAAGCACAGATACGCAGTATTTT. It specifies CASSLAGGAGSTDTQYF.

Many counts were recorded for this clonotype. V and J are TRBV12-3 or TRBV12-4 and TRBJ2-3; no clear D gene. Trimming cost V 7 bases and J 2 bases, with 10 bases left between them. This CDR3 has 13 residues. CDR3: CASTFTFTDTQYF. DNA for the CDR3: TGTGCCAGCACTTTTACCTTCACAGATACGCAGTATTTT.

The sample holds many counts of this clonotype. The V and J genes are TRBV20-1 and TRBJ2-6; no clear D. With 1 base removed from V and 0 bases from J, the gap between germline ends came to 4 bases. Germline-derived CDR1 and CDR2 are DFQATT and SNEGSKA (reference sequence). The CDR3 contains 14 residues. This CDR3 is CSARGVSGANVLTF. Here the CDR3 DNA reads TGCAGTGCTAGAGGGGTCTCTGGGGCCAACGTCCTGACTTTC.

This clonotype was seen at least ten times. This chain joins TRBV20-1 and TRBJ1-1; 7 bases match TRBD1. The CDR3 sequence is 13 residues long. V lost 6 bases, J lost 3 bases, and 7 bases stayed unmatched. Germline V lookup: CDR1 DFQATT, CDR2 SNEGSKA (reference sequence). The DNA of the CDR3 is TGCAGTGCCACCCGACAGGGAGACACTGAAGCTTTCTTT. This translates into CSATRQGDTEAFF.

This clonotype has a count of ten or more. This chain joins TRBV20-1 and TRBJ1-5, with D maybe TRBD1 (5 bases). Germline CDR1 reads DFQATT; CDR2 reads SNEGSKA (reference sequence). V shed 4 bases and J shed 3 bases, with 16 bases lying between them. The CDR3 has 15 amino acids. The CDR3 loop is CSAKVGGGYNQPQHF. CDR3 bases: TGCAGTGCTAAAGTTGGGGGGGGTTACAATCAGCCCCAGCATTTT.

This clonotype was counted ten times or more. CDR3 residues: CASSLAGGTNEKLFF. CDR3 in DNA: TGTGCCAGCAGCTTAGCGGGCGGGACTAATGAAAAACTGTTTTTT. The V and J genes are TRBV7-2 and TRBJ1-4, with no clear D. The V gene lost 0 bases and the J gene lost 2 bases, with 7 bases spanning the gap. The V gene's germline CDR1 is SGHTA and CDR2 FQGNSA. This CDR3 comprises 15 residues.

This clonotype was detected ten times or more. The chain carries TRBV6-1 and TRBJ2-7; D ambiguous. CDR3 length: 11 amino acids. Germline V lookup: CDR1 MNHNS, CDR2 SASEGT. V lost 6 bases, J lost 2 bases, and 5 bases lay in between. This chain's CDR3 is CASRAAYEQYF. The CDR3 nucleotides are TGTGCCAGCAGGGCTGCCTACGAGCAGTACTTC.